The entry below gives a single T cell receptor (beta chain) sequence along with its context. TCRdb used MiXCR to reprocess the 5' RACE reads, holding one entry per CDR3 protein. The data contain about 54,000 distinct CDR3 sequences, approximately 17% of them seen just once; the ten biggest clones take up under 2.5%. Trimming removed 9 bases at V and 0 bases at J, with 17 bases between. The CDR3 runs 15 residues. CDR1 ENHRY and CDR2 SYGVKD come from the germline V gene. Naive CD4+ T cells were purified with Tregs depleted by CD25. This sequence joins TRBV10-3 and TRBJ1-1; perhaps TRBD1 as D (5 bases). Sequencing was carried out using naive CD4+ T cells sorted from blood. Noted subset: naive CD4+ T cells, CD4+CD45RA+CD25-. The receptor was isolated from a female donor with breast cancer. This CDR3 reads CAIGRDGRMNTEAFF. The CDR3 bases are TGTGCCATAGGTAGGGACGGACGCATGAACACTGAAGCTTTCTTT.